This record covers a single T cell receptor (beta chain). Trimming stripped 3 bases from V and 2 bases from J, with 12 bases between. The CDR3 runs to 14 residues. CDR1 is SGDLS, CDR2 YYNGEE, per germline. Treatment described: around 19 received Ad26.COV2.S at low or high dose, single or two shots; about 5 received placebo; per-sample allocation not given. All samples were drawn on day 63, counting from the first vaccine or placebo injection. Aged 18-55 years, donor was enrolled in Boston in about 2020. The repertoire was sequenced with immunoSEQ multiplex PCR; TCRdb's copy has only in-frame clones and lacks some. The sample has approximately 300,000 clones, about 86% seen once. The sample originates from a study of Ad26.COV2.S vaccination and SARS-CoV-2 variants. Across the study: Intramuscularly, Ad26.COV2.S was given either once or twice, 56 days apart.

The sample here was peripheral blood, taken in a trial of Ad26.COV2.S vaccine versus placebo. The clonotype comes from a person aged 18-60 years who received the Ad26.COV2.S COVID-19 vaccine or a placebo. This chain connects TRBV9 to TRBJ2-7, with D unclear. This chain's CDR3 is CASSAQDPAYEQYF. In DNA, the CDR3 is TGTGCCAGCAGCGCCCAGGACCCTGCCTACGAGCAGTACTTC.